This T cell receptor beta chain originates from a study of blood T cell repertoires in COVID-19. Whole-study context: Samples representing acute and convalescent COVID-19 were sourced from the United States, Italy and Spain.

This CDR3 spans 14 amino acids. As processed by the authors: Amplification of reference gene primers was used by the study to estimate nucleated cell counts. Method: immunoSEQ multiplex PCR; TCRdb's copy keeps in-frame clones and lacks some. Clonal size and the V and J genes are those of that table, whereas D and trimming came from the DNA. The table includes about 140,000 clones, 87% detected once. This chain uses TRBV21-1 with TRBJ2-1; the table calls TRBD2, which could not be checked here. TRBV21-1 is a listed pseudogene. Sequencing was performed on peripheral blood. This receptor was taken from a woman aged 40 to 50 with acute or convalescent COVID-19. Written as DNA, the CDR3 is TGTGCCAGCAGCGGACCCGGGACTACAAATGAGCAGTTCTTC. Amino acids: CASSGPGTTNEQFF.